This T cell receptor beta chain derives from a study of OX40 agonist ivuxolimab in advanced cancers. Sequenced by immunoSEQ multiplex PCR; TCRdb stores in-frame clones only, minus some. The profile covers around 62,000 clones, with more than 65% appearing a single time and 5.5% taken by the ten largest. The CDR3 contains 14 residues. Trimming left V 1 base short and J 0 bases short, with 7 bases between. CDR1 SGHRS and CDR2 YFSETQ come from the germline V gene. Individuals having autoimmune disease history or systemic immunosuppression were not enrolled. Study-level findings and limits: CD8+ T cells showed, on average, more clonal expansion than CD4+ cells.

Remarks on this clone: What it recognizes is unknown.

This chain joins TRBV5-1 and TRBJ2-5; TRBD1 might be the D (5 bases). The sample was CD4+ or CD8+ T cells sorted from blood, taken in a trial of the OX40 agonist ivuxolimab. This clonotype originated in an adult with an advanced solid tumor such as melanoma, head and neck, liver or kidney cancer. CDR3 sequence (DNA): TGCGCCAGCAGCTTGTCAGGGCACCAAGAGACCCAGTACTTC. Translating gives CASSLSGHQETQYF. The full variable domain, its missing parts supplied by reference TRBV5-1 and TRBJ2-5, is KAGVTQTPRYLIKTRGQQVTLSCSPISGHRSVSWYQQTPGQGLQFLFEYFSETQRNKGNFPGRFSGRQFSNSRSEMNVSTLELGDSALYLCASSLSGHQETQYFGPGTRLLVL.